This T cell receptor (beta chain) came from a study of sequential checkpoint blockade in melanoma. This clone is categorized as medium-sized (0.01 to 0.1%). The treatment was: randomized to nivolumab then ipilimumab (arm A) or the reverse (arm B). The method was immunoSEQ multiplex PCR; TCRdb's version includes in-frame clones alone and lacks a portion of them. The repertoire holds roughly 7,200 clones, roughly 27% seen once, with around 25% in the top ten. This sequence was found in a human donor with melanoma. The sequenced sample was tumor tissue (inferred from file names), obtained from a patient given nivolumab and ipilimumab in sequence.

CDR3: CASSSRTSGAYNEQFF. CDR3 coding DNA: TGTGCCAGCAGCTCCCGGACTAGCGGGGCCTACAATGAGCAGTTCTTC. This chain links TRBV11-3 with TRBJ2-1; 12 bases are shared with TRBD2. CDR1 and CDR2 (germline): SGHNT, YENEEA. Unmatched junction bases numbered 3, after V lost 4 bases and J lost 2 bases. The CDR3 spans 16 residues.